This is a list of T cell receptor beta chains from one sample in a study of T cells in Graves' hyperthyroidism and ophthalmopathy. TCRdb reanalysed the multiplex PCR reads using MiXCR and keeps one entry per CDR3 protein. Of about 350,000 distinct CDR3 sequences listed, approximately 18% are singletons. The material sequenced was blood. Receptor source: a woman aged 30 to 39 with Graves' hyperthyroidism that later progressed to Graves' ophthalmopathy. CDR3s include the opening cysteine and the closing phenylalanine or tryptophan. A D gene is named only where the DNA matches it firmly. Only some rows state a clone size, as once, few, many or a class for expanded clones.

D gene	clone size	V gene	J gene	CDR3 length	CDR3 protein	CDR3 DNA
.	few	TRBV4-1	TRBJ2-7	16	CASSQDLEGNSYEQYF	TGCGCCAGCAGCCAAGATCTAGAGGGTAACTCCTACGAGCAGTACTTC
.	many	TRBV11-2	TRBJ2-7	11	CASSHIYEQYF	TGTGCCAGCAGCCACATATACGAGCAGTACTTC
.	many	TRBV10-3	TRBJ2-7	14	CAIREDPGGYEQYF	TGTGCCATCAGGGAGGACCCCGGGGGTTACGAGCAGTACTTC
.	few	TRBV5-1	TRBJ2-5	14	CASSSPGRQETQYF	TGCGCCAGCAGCTCTCCGGGACGACAAGAGACCCAGTACTTC
.	many	TRBV11-2	TRBJ1-1	13	CASSLGLKSEAFF	TGTGCCAGCAGCTTAGGACTGAAGTCAGAAGCTTTCTTT
TRBD2	few	TRBV5-1	TRBJ2-5	16	CASTGRERDLSETQYF	TGCGCCAGCACGGGCAGGGAGCGGGACTTATCAGAGACCCAGTACTTC
.	.	TRBV10-3	TRBJ2-2	14	CAISESLDAGELFF	TGTGCCATCAGTGAGTCGTTGGACGCCGGGGAGCTGTTTTTT
TRBD1	.	TRBV20-1	TRBJ2-5	13	CSAPYRGRETQYF	TGCAGTGCGCCCTACAGGGGGCGAGAGACCCAGTACTTC
.	many	TRBV5-1	TRBJ2-1	18	CASSLGRARLSSYNEQFF	TGCGCCAGCAGCTTGGGCCGGGCCAGATTAAGCTCCTACAATGAGCAGTTCTTC
TRBD1	many	TRBV19	TRBJ2-7	18	CASSIELGTGLVSYEQYF	TGTGCCAGTAGTATAGAACTCGGGACAGGACTGGTTTCCTACGAGCAGTACTTC
.	.	TRBV11-3	TRBJ1-1	14	CASTYYGENTEAFF	TGTGCCAGCACCTATTATGGGGAGAACACTGAAGCTTTCTTT
TRBD2	few	TRBV5-1	TRBJ2-3	15	CASSLRRGSTDTQYF	TGCGCCAGCAGCTTGAGGCGGGGGAGCACAGATACGCAGTATTTT
.	many	TRBV18	TRBJ2-7	13	CASSPTQAYEQYF	TGTGCCAGCTCACCAACCCAGGCCTACGAGCAGTACTTC
TRBD1	many	TRBV12-3/TRBV12-4	TRBJ2-3	14	CASSPRGGGDTQYF	TGTGCCAGCAGCCCACGAGGGGGCGGGGATACGCAGTATTTT
TRBD1	many	TRBV2	TRBJ2-7	12	CASIQGAVQQYF	TGTGCCAGCATACAGGGGGCTGTCCAGCAGTACTTC
.	many	TRBV7-8	TRBJ2-2	15	CASSSQPRVTGELFF	TGTGCCAGCAGCTCCCAACCCAGGGTCACCGGGGAGCTGTTTTTT
.	many	TRBV4-1	TRBJ1-1	13	CASSTRRNTEAFF	TGCGCCAGCAGCACCCGAAGAAACACTGAAGCTTTCTTT